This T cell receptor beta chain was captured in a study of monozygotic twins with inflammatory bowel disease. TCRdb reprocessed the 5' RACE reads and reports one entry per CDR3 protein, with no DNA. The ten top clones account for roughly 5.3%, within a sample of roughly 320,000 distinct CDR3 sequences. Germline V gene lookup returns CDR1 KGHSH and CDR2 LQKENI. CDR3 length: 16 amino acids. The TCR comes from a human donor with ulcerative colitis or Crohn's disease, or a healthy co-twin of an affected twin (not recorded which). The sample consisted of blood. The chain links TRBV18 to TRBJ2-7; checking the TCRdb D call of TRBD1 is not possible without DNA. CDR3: CASSPHGQGAPYEQYF.